This T cell receptor beta chain was recovered during a study of blood T cell repertoires in COVID-19. Study-level background: Both acute and convalescent COVID-19 samples were obtained from the United States, Italy and Spain. From T cells, B-cell-depleted T cells, or PBMCs came the material, which was cDNA or gDNA.

As processed by the authors: The assay estimated nucleated cells by amplifying reference gene primers. Repertoires were generated with immunoSEQ multiplex PCR, while TCRdb's copy carries only in-frame clones and drops some. Clone size and V and J calls were adopted from that table, with D and trimming inferred from the DNA. The sample has 150,000 or so clones, 75% to 80% seen once. The material sequenced was peripheral blood. This TCR derives from a woman between 45 and 65 years old with active or convalescent COVID-19.

The CDR3 coding sequence is TGTGCCAGCAGCTTGGCCGGAGTGATAGCTTTCTTT. Amino acid sequence: CASSLAGVIAFF. V and J are TRBV5-6 and TRBJ1-1, with D uncertain. Germline loops: CDR1 SGHDT, CDR2 YYEEEE. CDR3 size: 12 residues. Trimming left V 0 bases short and J 10 bases short, with 10 bases between.